This TCR beta chain was sequenced during a study of tumor-infiltrating lymphocytes in primary liver carcinoma. Turning to the study itself: T1-T3 N0M0 was the stage of the tumors, which were 4.2 to 10 cm across.

V was trimmed by 5 bases and J by 0 bases, leaving 8 bases between them. CDR1 is SEHNR, CDR2 FQNEAQ, per germline (reference sequence). CDR3 size: 13 residues. A primer matching the constant region was used to make TCR beta cDNA from approximately 500 ng of total RNA. Investigators got TCR beta libraries out of three nested multiplex PCR rounds, done with slightly modified ARM-PCR. Investigators reported that the first two PCR rounds, at 10 cycles each, used TRBV1-TRBV30 forward primers with a C-beta reverse primer. MiXCR was run by TCRdb on the multiplex PCR reads, yielding one entry per CDR3 protein. In the table there are 70,000 to 75,000 distinct CDR3 sequences, about 70% of which are singletons. Co-extraction of both nucleic acids (RNA and DNA) used roughly 20-33 mg of unsorted bulk tissue. The sample holds one count of this clonotype. It is likely a read error, because the conserved phenylalanine at the end of the CDR3 is missing.

The sequenced material came from liver tumor tissue from sampling region 4. The subset is: tumor region T4, right-lateral pole. The rearrangement uses TRBV7-9 and TRBJ2-7; D is ambiguous. This sequence originates from a middle-aged man with primary liver carcinoma and hepatitis B virus infection. DNA of the CDR3: TGTGCCAGCAGCCTGTCTAGCTCCTACGAGCAGTACCTC. Translated: CASSLSSSYEQYL.